The 11 T cell receptor beta chains listed next were all sequenced from one sample in a study of Ad26.COV2.S vaccination and SARS-CoV-2 variants. The treatment: around 19 received Ad26.COV2.S at low or high dose, single or two shots; about five received placebo; per-sample allocation not given. Material that was analyzed had been drawn on day 63 after the first vaccine or placebo injection. Sequencing used immunoSEQ multiplex PCR; TCRdb keeps in-frame clones, though not all of them. The sample shows 300,000 to 500,000 clones, approximately 90% of them seen only once. Sample: peripheral blood, taken in a trial of Ad26.COV2.S vaccine versus placebo. The source is a person aged 18-65 years who received the Ad26.COV2.S COVID-19 vaccine or a placebo.

This clone was found many times. This rearrangement joins TRBV18 to TRBJ1-5; no firm D call. The CDR3 consists of 15 residues. Germline V gene sequence: CDR1 KGHSH, CDR2 LQKENI. V dropped 2 bases and J dropped 4 bases, with 12 bases sitting between them. The CDR3 nucleotides are TGTGCCAGCTCACCAGCCTCGGGCGGAAATCAGCCCCAGCATTTT. As protein: CASSPASGGNQPQHF. Full variable domain (missing parts from reference TRBV18 and TRBJ1-5): NAGVMQNPRHLVRRRGQEARLRCSPMKGHSHVYWYRQLPEEGLKFMVYLQKENIIDESGMPKERFSAEFPKEGPSILRIQQVVRGDSAAYFCASSPASGGNQPQHFGDGTRLSIL.

The chain carries TRBV5-1 and TRBJ2-3, with D uncertain. The CDR3 spans 14 residues. V gave up 1 base and J gave up 2 bases, with 8 bases separating them. Germline V gene sequence: CDR1 SGHRS, CDR2 YFSETQ. CDR3 region: CASSLTENTDTQYF. CDR3 DNA: TGCGCCAGCAGCTTGACAGAGAACACAGATACGCAGTATTTT.

J is TRBJ1-2 and V is TRBV6-5, with a weak D call TRBD1 (5 bases). CDR3 size: 13 residues. V was pared by 6 bases and J by 5 bases, with 13 bases between. From germline, CDR1 is MNHEY and CDR2 SVGAGI. The DNA for the CDR3 is TGTGCCAGCAGCCACAGGCGACAGTATGGCTACACCTTC. Its protein product is CASSHRRQYGYTF.

In DNA, the CDR3 is TGTGCCAGCTCACCTCCTATTTTACTCTCCTACAATGAGCAGTTCTTC. This sequence encodes CASSPPILLSYNEQFF. This chain uses TRBV18 with TRBJ2-1; D remains unclear. This CDR3 has 16 residues. V lost 3 bases and J lost 0, with 12 bases in between. Germline CDR1 KGHSH, CDR2 LQKENI. Supplemented by reference TRBV18 and TRBJ2-1, the full variable domain reads NAGVMQNPRHLVRRRGQEARLRCSPMKGHSHVYWYRQLPEEGLKFMVYLQKENIIDESGMPKERFSAEFPKEGPSILRIQQVVRGDSAAYFCASSPPILLSYNEQFFGPGTRLTVL.

V usage is TRBV27 and J usage is TRBJ2-7, with 9 bases aligning to TRBD1. V shed 5 bases, J shed 6 bases, and the junction held 8 bases outside the gene matches. Germline CDR1 MNHEY, CDR2 SMNVEV (reference sequence). The CDR3 consists of 14 residues. CDR3 in amino acids: CASSIFTGGAEQYF. The CDR3 nucleotides read TGTGCCAGCAGTATTTTCACAGGGGGCGCCGAGCAGTACTTC.

The chain is built from TRBV4-1 and TRBJ1-5; D may be TRBD1 (6 bases). Trimming removed 0 bases from V and 3 bases from J, with 15 bases in between. Germline CDR1 reads MGHRA; CDR2 reads YSYEKL. The CDR3 is 17 amino acids. The CDR3 sequence is CASSQDGGGLNNQPQHF. The CDR3 coding sequence is TGCGCCAGCAGCCAAGATGGAGGGGGGCTAAACAATCAGCCCCAGCATTTT.

The V gene is TRBV7-2, the J gene TRBJ1-2; no reliable D call. Germline loops: CDR1 SGHTA, CDR2 FQGNSA. CDR3 length: 17 amino acids. V was shortened by 1 base and J by 8 bases, with 23 bases between the two germline ends. The CDR3 is CASSLVTPTAKGVGYTF. In DNA form, the CDR3 reads TGTGCCAGCAGCTTAGTTACCCCGACGGCTAAAGGAGTAGGCTACACCTTC.

This clone was seen just once. A read error may produce the germline difference seen at one junction end. The chain carries TRBV6-1 and TRBJ1-1; D gene unclear. Germline V gene lookup returns CDR1 MNHNS and CDR2 SASEGT. This CDR3 contains 14 residues. The CDR3 region has the DNA TGTGCCAGCATTGAAGTGGGGTTGAACACTGAAGCTTTCTTT. Amino acid sequence: CASIEVGLNTEAFF.

The CDR3 DNA sequence: TGTGCCAGCAGCCAGCCACAGGGGGCTTCTGGAAACACCATATATTTT. This codes for CASSQPQGASGNTIYF. This chain links TRBV3-1 (or the pseudogene TRBV3-2) with TRBJ1-3, with 9 bases aligning to TRBD1. Per germline, CDR1 LGHDT and CDR2 YNNKEL (reference sequence). Losses at the gene ends were 3 bases for V and 1 base for J; bases not matched to a gene: 4. The CDR3 sequence is 16 residues long.

V and J are TRBV6-2 or TRBV6-3 and TRBJ1-2, with unresolved D. The germline V and J ends were trimmed by 5 bases and 1 base, with 11 bases remaining between them. Germline V lookup: CDR1 MNHEY, CDR2 SVGEGT. This CDR3 has 14 residues. CDR3 sequence reads: CASSLNEVNYGYTF. The DNA of the CDR3 is TGTGCCAGCAGTCTTAATGAGGTTAACTATGGCTACACCTTC.

The V call is TRBV2, the J call TRBJ1-5; TRBD1 matches at 11 bases. The junction had 3 bases not matched to a gene; V was cut back by 6 bases and J by 2 bases. The CDR3 length is 15 residues. Germline V gene lookup returns CDR1 SNHLY and CDR2 FYNNEI. DNA of the CDR3: TGTGCCAGCAGACCGGGACAGGGGGGCAATCAGCCCCAGCATTTT. Its protein is CASRPGQGGNQPQHF.